The clone carrying this TCR beta chain was recorded once. The data derive from a study of cytomegalovirus exposure and HLA in healthy donors. Study details: Counted in an early data release were 75 million to 85 million unique TCRs from HLA-typed donors.

The primer mix had 60 Vbeta and 13 Jbeta primers. The table came from immunoSEQ multiplex PCR; TCRdb's copy has only in-frame clones and leaves some out. The table has 170,000 or so clones, around four fifths seen once; the top ten hold less than 15%. What was sequenced was PBMCs. This sequence originates from a woman between 45 and 65 years old in good health and CMV-seropositive.

CDR3 region: CAWSVGQTNTQYF. CDR3 bases: TGTGCCTGGAGTGTAGGACAGACGAATACGCAGTATTTT. The chain couples TRBV30 to TRBJ2-3, with D perhaps TRBD1 (6 bases). Between the trimmed V and J ends, which lost 0 bases and 7 bases, there was a span of 11 bases. The CDR3 is 13 residues long. CDR1 GTSNPN and CDR2 SVGIG come from the germline V gene (reference sequence).